Following are 10 T cell receptor beta chains from one sample sequenced in a study of blood T cell repertoires in COVID-19. The data were produced by immunoSEQ multiplex PCR, yet TCRdb's version contains in-frame clones alone and is incomplete. This repertoire shows 200,000 to 250,000 clones, around nine tenths found once; its top ten account for less than 3.5%. Sequencing was carried out using peripheral blood. The receptors here all came from a woman aged 55-69 years with acute or convalescent COVID-19.

V usage is TRBV12-5 and J usage is TRBJ1-5; the D gene is possibly TRBD1 (6 bases). This CDR3 region has 15 residues. Germline CDR1 and CDR2: LGHNT and FRNRAP. Trimming took off 3 bases at V and 1 base at J, with 10 bases between the two ends. CDR3 in DNA: TGTGCTAGTGGTTTAGGACAGACCAGCAATCAGCCCCAGCATTTT. Protein sequence: CASGLGQTSNQPQHF.

The chain is built from TRBV7-2 and TRBJ2-3; possibly TRBD1 for D (6 bases). The CDR3 sequence is 14 residues long. The germline gives CDR1 SGHTA, CDR2 FQGNSA. The ends were cut back, 3 bases at V and 7 bases at J, with 14 bases in the middle. CDR3 region: CASSFEKGTHTQYF. DNA of the CDR3: TGTGCCAGCAGCTTCGAGAAGGGGACACATACGCAGTATTTT.

The V gene is TRBV28, the J gene TRBJ1-3, with D hard to call. Trimming pared 6 bases from V and 9 bases from J, leaving 12 bases between. The V gene's germline CDR1 is MDHEN and CDR2 SYDVKM. The CDR3 contains 12 residues. The DNA of the CDR3 is TGTGCCAGCAGCACGGGTCTTAGCACCATATATTTT. Translation: CASSTGLSTIYF. Looking up the rest from reference TRBV28 and TRBJ1-3 gives the full variable domain: DVKVTQSSRYLVKRTGEKVFLECVQDMDHENMFWYRQDPGLGLRLIYFSYDVKMKEKGDIPEGYSVSREKKERFSLILESASTNQTSMYLCASSTGLSTIYFGEGSWLTVV.

The table lists this clone with a count of one. The chain has TRBV6-1 and TRBJ2-2; 7 nucleotides line up with TRBD2. The V gene's germline CDR1 is MNHNS and CDR2 SASEGT. This CDR3 is 15 amino acids long. J was trimmed by 2 bases and V by 3 bases; bases with no gene match: 3. CDR3 residues: CASSEGGRNTGELFF. For the CDR3, the DNA is TGTGCCAGCAGTGAGGGCGGGAGAAACACCGGGGAGCTGTTTTTT.

The genes are TRBV11-3 and TRBJ2-3, with a tentative D call TRBD1 (5 bases). In germline, CDR1 is SGHNT, CDR2 YENEEA. The CDR3 has 14 amino acids. The V and J ends lost 5 bases and 2 bases respectively, with 11 bases between them. The CDR3 DNA is TGTGCCAGCAGCCACAGGTCCTACACAGATACGCAGTATTTT. This codes for CASSHRSYTDTQYF.

The CDR3 sequence is CASNRQGVGNEQFF. As DNA, the CDR3 is TGTGCCAGCAACCGACAGGGGGTTGGGAATGAGCAGTTCTTC. The chain uses TRBV2 and TRBJ2-1, with 9 nucleotides matching TRBD1. V trimming: 7 bases; J trimming: 7 bases; junction bases outside the gene matches: 8. The CDR3 covers 14 residues. Germline CDR1 reads SNHLY; CDR2 reads FYNNEI. Using reference TRBV2 and TRBJ2-1 for the parts outside the CDR3, the full variable domain is EPEVTQTPSHQVTQMGQEVILRCVPISNHLYFYWYRQILGQKVEFLVSFYNNEISEKSEIFDDQFSVERPDGSNFTLKIRSTKLEDSAMYFCASNRQGVGNEQFFGPGTRLTVL.

V gene TRBV27 combines with J gene TRBJ1-1, with 7 positions matching TRBD1. The junction had 9 bases not matched to a gene; V was cut back by 8 bases and J by 0 bases. The CDR3 contains 15 residues. Germline V gene data show CDR1 as MNHEY and CDR2 as SMNVEV (reference sequence). CDR3 loop: CASYPGQLMNTEAFF. In DNA form, the CDR3 reads TGTGCCAGCTACCCGGGACAGCTCATGAACACTGAAGCTTTCTTT.

In its sample, this clone was seen a few times. The V and J genes are TRBV19 and TRBJ1-3; D remains ambiguous. Germline V gene data show CDR1 as LNHDA and CDR2 as SQIVND (reference sequence). The V end lost 10 bases, the J end lost 0 bases, and 19 bases lay between the germline ends. This CDR3 comprises 16 residues. The CDR3 here is CANHPADSASGNTIYF. The DNA for the CDR3 is TGTGCCAACCACCCCGCCGATAGTGCCTCTGGAAACACCATATATTTT. The full variable domain, completed using reference TRBV19 and TRBJ1-3, is DGGITQSPKYLFRKEGQNVTLSCEQNLNHDAMYWYRQDPGQGLRLIYYSQIVNDFQKGDIAEGYSVSREKKESFPLTVTSAQKNPTAFYLCANHPADSASGNTIYFGEGSWLTVV.

This clone was seen only a few times. The chain is built from TRBV18 and TRBJ2-1; 7 bases align to TRBD2. Germline V gives CDR1 KGHSH, CDR2 LQKENI. The CDR3 runs to 16 residues. Trimming took 2 bases from V and 3 from J; bases not matched to a gene: 7. CDR3 bases: TGTGCCAGCTCACCAAGCTCTGCGGGAGACTACAATGAGCAGTTCTTC. Its protein product is CASSPSSAGDYNEQFF.

The chain combines TRBV6-5 with TRBJ1-1; D gene ambiguous. The CDR3 has 11 residues. The V end was cut by 2 bases, the J end by 7 bases, with 5 bases between. Germline-derived CDR1 and CDR2 are MNHEY and SVGAGI. Written as DNA, the CDR3 is TGTGCCAGCAGTTACCGCGGTGAAGCTTTCTTT. This codes for CASSYRGEAFF.